This T cell receptor (beta chain) was sequenced in a study of Tregs in tolerant kidney transplant recipients. Clones were sequenced by immunoSEQ multiplex PCR, and TCRdb holds only the in-frame ones, with some missing. The data hold approximately 100,000 clones, with roughly 93% observed a single time. Germline V gives CDR1 SGHVS, CDR2 FNYEAQ. The CDR3 has 15 residues. V shed 3 bases, J shed 2 bases, and the junction held 3 bases outside the gene matches. This clone was observed a handful of times. Other DNA sequences in this sample translate to the same CDR3. This sample comprised CD4+ T cells from blood, obtained before the transplant. The gene calls are TRBV7-6 and TRBJ2-2, with 7 bases lining up with TRBD1. This TCR came from a human donor who received a combined kidney and bone marrow transplant. In DNA form, the CDR3 reads TGTGCCAGCAGCTTGGGGACAGCCAACACCGGGGAGCTGTTTTTT. As protein: CASSLGTANTGELFF.